One and the same sample provided the 14 T cell receptor beta chains below, sequenced in a study of blood T cells in healthy people across ages. Combining a sample-barcoded 5' primer with a J-beta primer mix, a second PCR ran for about 6 to 12 cycles. TCRdb analysed the 5' RACE reads with MiXCR anew, one entry per CDR3 protein. The top ten clones hold around 13% of a sample with 950,000 to 1,200,000 distinct CDR3 sequences, roughly two fifths of them seen once. Sequencing was done on a sample of blood. Every receptor here comes from a man aged 18 to 35 in good health.

The chain couples TRBV9 to TRBJ1-3, with no clear D. The V gene's germline CDR1 is SGDLS and CDR2 YYNGEE. CDR3 length: 15 amino acids. V was trimmed by 0 bases and J by 7 bases, leaving 14 bases between them. DNA of the CDR3: TGTGCCAGCAGCGTAGATTTGGACTTCGGGAACACCATATATTTT. This codes for CASSVDLDFGNTIYF.

This clonotype came up a few times. The rearrangement links TRBV29-1 to TRBJ2-5; D is ambiguous. CDR3 length: 14 amino acids. The V end lost 0 bases, the J end lost 4 bases, and 12 bases lay between the germline ends. CDR1 is SQVTM and CDR2 is ANQGSEA in the germline V gene. In nucleotides, the CDR3 is TGCAGCGTTGAAGATGACTCCCTCTCAGAGACCCAGTACTTC. It specifies CSVEDDSLSETQYF.

This clonotype was seen at least ten times. The chain uses TRBV5-4 and TRBJ1-2; weak D call: TRBD1 (6 bases). The V gene's germline CDR1 is SGHNT and CDR2 YYREEE (reference sequence). The CDR3 contains 14 residues. V lost 1 base and J lost 7, with 14 bases in between. CDR3 sequence (DNA): TGTGCCAGCAGCTTGACAGGGACCAGAGTTGGCTACACCTTC. Encoded protein: CASSLTGTRVGYTF.

The chain uses TRBV2 and TRBJ1-1; D unclear. CDR1 is SNHLY, CDR2 FYNNEI, per germline. This CDR3 region has 13 residues. V was pared by 3 bases and J by 7 bases, with 12 bases between. The DNA of the CDR3 is TGTGCCAGCAGTGAGGGAAGGAAGCGTGAAGCTTTCTTT. Amino acids: CASSEGRKREAFF.

The V and J genes are TRBV10-3 and TRBJ1-2; 12 nucleotides match TRBD1. Germline V gene data show CDR1 as ENHRY and CDR2 as SYGVKD. V trimming: 0 bases; J trimming: 8 bases; junction bases outside the gene matches: 4. The CDR3 is 15 amino acids. The DNA for the CDR3 is TGTGCCATCAGTGAGTCGAGGGACAGGGGGCCCGGCTACACCTTC. Its protein product is CAISESRDRGPGYTF.

The rearrangement joins TRBV5-1 to TRBJ2-3, with 10 bases matching TRBD2. The CDR3 has 16 residues. Germline V gives CDR1 SGHRS, CDR2 YFSETQ. The junction had 9 bases not matched to a gene; V was cut back by 4 bases and J by 4 bases. DNA for the CDR3: TGCGCCAGCAGCCCCCAGGGTAGCGGGGGGTCAGATACGCAGTATTTT. It is translated as CASSPQGSGGSDTQYF.

The chain employs TRBV7-3 and TRBJ2-1; TRBD2 aligns across 10 bases. The CDR3 spans 18 residues. Germline trimming cut 2 bases from V and 2 bases from J; bases unmatched to any gene: 9. From germline, CDR1 is SGHTA and CDR2 FQGTGA. The CDR3 bases are TGTGCCAGCAGCTTAGCCCTAGCGGGGGACCCAACCTACAATGAGCAGTTCTTC. It translates to CASSLALAGDPTYNEQFF.

For this clonotype: The junction and the germline gene differ at one end; a read error may be behind it. The rearrangement joins TRBV18 to TRBJ1-3; the D gene is possibly TRBD1 (5 bases). The CDR3 is 16 residues long. CDR1 is KGHSH, CDR2 LQKENI, per germline. The CDR3 nucleotides are TGTGCCGGCTCACCAGCCGGGACCTTCTCTGGAAACACCATATATTTT. This codes for CAGSPAGTFSGNTIYF.

Only a few counts were recorded for this clonotype. This chain connects TRBV18 to TRBJ2-5; no clear D gene. The CDR3 extends over 15 amino acids. V shed 4 bases and J shed 1 base, with 13 bases lying between them. Germline V gene lookup returns CDR1 KGHSH and CDR2 LQKENI. The CDR3 DNA reads TGTGCCAGCTCACGGGTAAATCAGATCCAAGAGACCCAGTACTTC. Residues: CASSRVNQIQETQYF.

This chain connects TRBV5-1 to TRBJ1-1; a weak D match, TRBD1 (6 bases). Trimming cost V 1 base and J 3 bases, with 16 bases left between them. CDR1 and CDR2 from the germline V gene are SGHRS and YFSETQ. This CDR3 has 16 amino acids. The CDR3: CASSLSHEDSYTEAFF. Here the CDR3 DNA reads TGCGCCAGCAGCTTGTCGCACGAGGACAGCTACACTGAAGCTTTCTTT.

V gene TRBV7-8 combines with J gene TRBJ2-1; D tentatively fits TRBD1 or TRBD2 (5 bases each). The CDR3 length is 16 residues. V lost 1 base and J lost 0, with 10 bases in between. Germline V gene data show CDR1 as SGHVS and CDR2 as FQNEAQ. The CDR3: CASSLGDRSSYNEQFF. DNA for the CDR3: TGTGCCAGCAGCTTAGGGGACCGGAGCTCCTACAATGAGCAGTTCTTC. The entire variable domain, with the rest obtained from reference TRBV7-8 and TRBJ2-1, is as follows: GAGVSQSPRYKVAKRGQDVALRCDPISGHVSLFWYQQALGQGPEFLTYFQNEAQLDKSGLPSDRFFAERPEGSVSTLKIQRTQQEDSAVYLCASSLGDRSSYNEQFFGPGTRLTVL.

On this clonotype: This may arise from a read error, as a much more abundant clone is one base away. The chain carries TRBV12-3 or TRBV12-4 and TRBJ1-2; a weak D match, TRBD1 (6 bases). The CDR3 contains 12 residues. For the CDR3, the DNA is TGTGCCAGTTCGGGGGCTGGCTATGGCTACATCTTC. Protein product: CASSGAGYGYIF.

The rearrangement links TRBV7-2 to TRBJ2-7, with TRBD1 matching over 8 bases. V lost 1 base and J lost 4; bases outside the gene matches: 18. The CDR3 contains 19 residues. Looked up from germline, CDR1 is SGHTA and CDR2 is FQGNSA. The CDR3 loop is CASSLGGQAILVSSYEQYF. The CDR3 DNA follows: TGTGCCAGCAGCTTAGGGGGACAGGCCATTCTAGTTTCTTCGTACGAGCAGTACTTC.

The V call is TRBV6-6, the J call TRBJ1-5; a possible D gene is TRBD1 (5 bases). Germline CDR1 and CDR2: MNHNY and SVGAGI (reference sequence). Trimming took off 1 base at V and 6 bases at J, with 10 bases between the two ends. The CDR3 runs 14 residues. The CDR3 here is CASSYFQGGQPQHF. The CDR3 DNA is TGTGCCAGCAGTTACTTTCAGGGCGGTCAGCCCCAGCATTTT.